The 18 T cell receptor beta chains below come from one sample, sequenced in a study of shared clonotypes between healthy human individuals. Sequenced by immunoSEQ multiplex PCR; TCRdb stores in-frame clones only, minus some. The table includes around 1,100,000 clones, 60% to 80% detected once. The sample consisted of memory CD4+ T cells from PBMCs. The subset here: CD45RA-negative fraction. The receptors derive from a man aged 18-30 years in good health. Some clones in this sample may be carry-over from other donors' samples.

The chain is built from TRBV29-1 and TRBJ2-7; D is perhaps TRBD1 or TRBD2 (5 bases each). Germline values: CDR1 SQVTM, CDR2 ANQGSEA. This CDR3 is 15 amino acids long. Trimming shortened V by 0 bases and J by 2 bases, and 14 bases separated the two germline ends. The CDR3 nucleotides read TGCAGCGTTGAAGATGGGGGTTTGGGAACCTACGAGCAGTACTTC. The encoded protein is CSVEDGGLGTYEQYF.

The rearrangement links TRBV12-5 to TRBJ2-1, with 14 bases matching TRBD2. The CDR3 has 16 residues. Germline CDR1 is LGHNT and CDR2 is FRNRAP. V lost 6 bases to trimming and J lost 10 bases; unmatched junction nucleotides: 11. The CDR3 coding sequence is TGTGCTAGTGGGACACCGGGACTAGCGGGAGTGGGCGAGCAGTTCTTC. It specifies CASGTPGLAGVGEQFF.

J is TRBJ2-5 and V is TRBV6-5; 9 nucleotides agree with TRBD2. The CDR3 is 15 amino acids. Germline lookup yields CDR1 MNHEY and CDR2 SVGAGI. The trim removed 0 bases at V and 5 bases at J, leaving 4 bases unmatched. The CDR3 bases are TGTGCCAGCAGTTACTCGGCGGGAGGGCTTGAGACCCAGTACTTC. This translates into CASSYSAGGLETQYF.

V is TRBV19 and J is TRBJ1-2; D ambiguous. The CDR3 length is 14 residues. The V end was cut by 3 bases, the J end by 4 bases, with 12 bases between. Germline V gene data show CDR1 as LNHDA and CDR2 as SQIVND (reference sequence). CDR3 bases: TGTGCCAGTAGTATCAGTGGGTCAGTCTATGGCTACACCTTC. As protein: CASSISGSVYGYTF.

The V gene is TRBV5-4, the J gene TRBJ2-7; 7 bases fit TRBD1. V lost 4 bases to trimming and J lost 4 bases; unmatched junction nucleotides: 2. CDR3 length equals 12 residues. Germline-derived CDR1 and CDR2 are SGHNT and YYREEE (reference sequence). CDR3 DNA: TGTGCCAGCAGCCGACAGGGTTACGAGCAGTACTTC. Residues: CASSRQGYEQYF.

The V gene is TRBV10-3, the J gene TRBJ2-4, with D possibly TRBD2 on 5 matching bases. The CDR3 loop spans 13 amino acids. Germline assignment: CDR1 ENHRY and CDR2 SYGVKD. Trimming stripped 2 bases from V and 8 bases from J, with 10 bases between. CDR3 DNA: TGTGCCATCAGTGAGGGGCTGAGGGACATTCAGTACTTC. As protein: CAISEGLRDIQYF.

The chain joins TRBV6-6 to TRBJ2-2; unclear D gene. Trimming pared 2 bases from V and 7 bases from J, leaving 17 bases between. Germline V gene lookup returns CDR1 MNHNY and CDR2 SVGAGI (reference sequence). This CDR3 has 16 residues. Here the CDR3 DNA reads TGTGCCAGCAGTTACCTCTCTCAGGCGGACGGCGGGGAGCTGTTTTTT. This sequence encodes CASSYLSQADGGELFF.

V usage is TRBV27 and J usage is TRBJ2-5, with 10 positions matching TRBD1. The J call may not be correct, given that the DNA end is closer to TRBJ2-7. CDR3 length equals 14 residues. CDR1 and CDR2 from the germline V gene are MNHEY and SMNVEV (reference sequence). The CDR3 reads CASSFRDRGVEQYF. CDR3 bases: TGTGCCAGCAGTTTCCGGGACAGGGGAGTCGAGCAGTACTTC.

This chain links TRBV9 with TRBJ1-2, with D unclear. Germline CDR1 reads SGDLS; CDR2 reads YYNGEE. The CDR3 is 12 amino acids. Trimming took off 0 bases at V and 8 bases at J, with 8 bases between the two ends. The CDR3 DNA sequence: TGTGCCAGCAGCGTAGACGGGCTGGGCTACACCTTC. Its protein is CASSVDGLGYTF.

The gene calls are TRBV30 and TRBJ2-1; 8 bases map to TRBD2. This CDR3 is built from 16 residues. The J segment lost 6 bases and the V segment lost 2 bases, leaving 12 bases of the junction unmatched. The V gene's germline CDR1 is GTSNPN and CDR2 SVGIG (reference sequence). CDR3 region: CAWSQSSGMWGNEQFF. CDR3 coding DNA: TGTGCCTGGAGTCAGAGTAGCGGGATGTGGGGCAATGAGCAGTTCTTC.

The rearrangement links TRBV4-1 to TRBJ1-5; D may be TRBD1 (6 bases). V shed 4 bases and J shed 4 bases, with 14 bases lying between them. CDR1 MGHRA and CDR2 YSYEKL come from the germline V gene. CDR3 length: 15 residues. The CDR3 spells CASSLEQGGNQPQHF. As DNA, the CDR3 is TGCGCCAGCAGCCTAGAACAGGGTGGTAATCAGCCCCAGCATTTT.

The V call is TRBV2, the J call TRBJ1-2, with D unresolved. This CDR3 contains 14 residues. CDR1 and CDR2 from the germline V gene are SNHLY and FYNNEI. V was cut by 5 bases and J by 1 base, with 11 bases left in between. CDR3 DNA: TGTGCCAGCAGTACCGGACGGATTAACTATGGCTACACCTTC. Translated: CASSTGRINYGYTF.

The V and J genes are TRBV28 and TRBJ2-1; possibly TRBD2 for D (7 bases). V lost 11 bases and J 4 bases, leaving 15 bases between the germline ends. The germline gives CDR1 MDHEN, CDR2 SYDVKM. This CDR3 has 13 amino acids. CDR3 sequence (DNA): TGTGCCGGGGGGGCGGTAGCGTACAATGAGCAGTTCTTC. It codes for CAGGAVAYNEQFF.

In its sample, this clone was seen many times. The CDR3 nucleotides read TGCGCCAGCAGCTTGGGGGACAGGGGGTTTAATACGCAGTATTTT. It specifies CASSLGDRGFNTQYF. The chain combines TRBV5-1 with TRBJ2-3; TRBD1 matches 11 bases. CDR1 is SGHRS and CDR2 is YFSETQ in the germline V gene. This CDR3 region has 15 residues. After removal of 0 bases from V and 7 bases from J, the junction contained 4 bases not matched to a gene.

CDR3 DNA: TGTGCCAGCAGTCCCGGACCGGGACAGGGGACCTACGAGCAGTACTTC. Protein sequence: CASSPGPGQGTYEQYF. This chain uses TRBV13 with TRBJ2-7; 10 bases align to TRBD1. The trim removed 6 bases at V and 2 bases at J, leaving 10 bases unmatched. This CDR3 contains 16 residues. Germline-derived CDR1 and CDR2 are PRHDT and FYEKMQ (reference sequence). The full variable domain, rest sourced from reference TRBV13 and TRBJ2-7, is AAGVIQSPRHLIKEKRETATLKCYPIPRHDTVYWYQQGPGQDPQFLISFYEKMQSDKGSIPDRFSAQQFSDYHSELNMSSLELGDSALYFCASSPGPGQGTYEQYFGPGTRLTVT.

CDR3 coding DNA: TGTGCCAGCAGCTTGCCGGGGGCGGGCTATGGCTACACCTTC. It is translated as CASSLPGAGYGYTF. The chain carries TRBV5-4 and TRBJ1-2, with D tentatively TRBD1 (6 bases). Deletions cut 1 base from V and 4 bases from J, with 11 bases between. The CDR3 is made up of 14 amino acids. Germline values: CDR1 SGHNT, CDR2 YYREEE (reference sequence).

In its sample, this clone was seen a few times. J is TRBJ2-7 and V is TRBV19; 11 bases are a match to TRBD2. CDR1 is LNHDA, CDR2 SQIVND, per germline (reference sequence). This CDR3 is 15 amino acids long. V dropped 3 bases and J dropped 4; count of bases not matched to a gene: 5. CDR3 DNA sequence: TGTGCCAGTAGTATCACTAGCGGGAGTGGGTACGAGCAGTACTTC. As protein: CASSITSGSGYEQYF.

This clone has only a few counts. This may be a read error: a much more frequent sequence differs by one nucleotide. Other DNA sequences of this sample code for an identical CDR3. This rearrangement joins TRBV5-1 to TRBJ1-1; D unclear. The germline V gene has CDR1 SGHRS and CDR2 YFSETQ. This CDR3 spans 13 amino acids. V lost 0 bases to trimming and J lost 1 base, with 4 bases between them. The CDR3 nucleotides read TGCGCCAGCAGCTTGGGACGGAACACTGAAGCTTTCTTT. This sequence encodes CASSLGRNTEAFF.